The 21 T cell receptor beta chains below come from one sample, sequenced in a study of control samples from healthy donors and cancer patients (dated by TCRdb to 2020 to 2022). The receptor library was made with the immunoSEQ multiplex PCR assay. The table comes from immuneACCESS by way of TCRdb, which keeps in-frame sequences with V and J called. Part of the clones is missing from these tables; in studies checked, under half for an unresolved V gene and the rest for unknown reasons. The sample yields hundreds of thousands of clones; 90% were counted once. 5.5% to 7.5% of the sample rests with the top ten. The sample taken for sequencing was PBMCs. These receptors were taken from a man aged 35 to 55 with head and neck cancer.

The chain employs TRBV6-5 and TRBJ2-1; 7 bases map to TRBD2. The CDR3 is made up of 14 amino acids. After removal of 6 bases from V and 7 bases from J, the junction contained 9 bases not matched to a gene. CDR1 is MNHEY and CDR2 is SVGAGI in the germline V gene. This CDR3 reads CASSQPSGTNEQFF. As DNA, the CDR3 is TGTGCCAGCAGCCAACCCAGCGGGACGAATGAGCAGTTCTTC.

The chain uses TRBV6-5 and TRBJ1-3; D is uncertain. CDR3 length equals 15 residues. CDR1 and CDR2 from the germline V gene are MNHEY and SVGAGI. V was cut by 6 bases and J by 0 bases, with 12 bases left in between. CDR3 sequence reads: CASSPRESSGNTIYF. Written as DNA, the CDR3 is TGTGCCAGCAGCCCGAGGGAGAGCTCTGGAAACACCATATATTTT.

The rearrangement joins TRBV7-3 to TRBJ2-5, with TRBD2 matching over 8 bases. Trimming took 2 bases from V and 5 from J; bases not matched to a gene: 13. This CDR3 has 17 residues. Germline CDR1 is SGHTA and CDR2 is FQGTGA. The CDR3 bases are TGTGCCAGCAGCTTAGGGCGTGGGACTAGGCAACAGGAGACCCAGTACTTC. It is translated as CASSLGRGTRQQETQYF. Complete variable domain (other parts from reference TRBV7-3 and TRBJ2-5): GAGVSQTPSNKVTEKGKYVELRCDPISGHTALYWYRQSLGQGPEFLIYFQGTGAADDSGLPNDRFFAVRPEGSVSTLKIQRTERGDSAVYLCASSLGRGTRQQETQYFGPGTRLLVL.

The chain is built from TRBV4-2 and TRBJ2-7; TRBD2 matches 12 bases. Germline V gene sequence: CDR1 LGHNA, CDR2 YNFKEQ. CDR3 length equals 15 residues. Germline trimming cut 5 bases from V and 3 bases from J; bases unmatched to any gene: 5. This CDR3 is CASSAGTSGFYEQYF. The CDR3 DNA reads as TGTGCCAGCAGCGCCGGGACTAGCGGGTTCTACGAGCAGTACTTC.

The chain combines TRBV5-5 with TRBJ2-1, with D perhaps given as TRBD1 or TRBD2 (6 bases each). This CDR3 contains 15 residues. With 0 bases removed from V and 5 bases from J, the gap between germline ends came to 12 bases. Germline assignment: CDR1 SGHKS and CDR2 YYEKEE (reference sequence). The CDR3 DNA reads as TGTGCCAGCAGCTTGGTAGGGGGGAGTGACAATGAGCAGTTCTTC. It codes for CASSLVGGSDNEQFF.

V usage is TRBV5-1 and J usage is TRBJ2-7, with 9 bases that match TRBD2. The CDR3 covers 15 residues. Germline values: CDR1 SGHRS, CDR2 YFSETQ. The V segment lost 0 bases and the J segment 4 bases; nucleotides outside the gene matches: 5. The CDR3 sequence: CASSLEAGGGYEQYF. DNA of the CDR3: TGCGCCAGCAGCTTGGAGGCGGGAGGGGGGTACGAGCAGTACTTC. Together with reference TRBV5-1 and TRBJ2-7, the CDR3 gives the full variable domain: KAGVTQTPRYLIKTRGQQVTLSCSPISGHRSVSWYQQTPGQGLQFLFEYFSETQRNKGNFPGRFSGRQFSNSRSEMNVSTLELGDSALYLCASSLEAGGGYEQYFGPGTRLTVT.

V gene TRBV19 combines with J gene TRBJ1-2, with 12 bases identical to TRBD1. V shed 6 bases and J 6 bases; nucleotides not matched to a gene: 11. This CDR3 comprises 16 residues. Per the germline V gene, CDR1 is LNHDA and CDR2 is SQIVND (reference sequence). The CDR3 region has the DNA TGTGCCAGTAGGGATCCGGGGACAGGGGGCGATAATGGCTACACCTTC. Translated, it gives CASRDPGTGGDNGYTF.

The J gene is TRBJ1-5, the V gene TRBV4-1; perhaps TRBD1 as D (5 bases). V was cut by 0 bases and J by 0 bases, with 9 bases left in between. Germline V CDR1 and CDR2: MGHRA, YSYEKL. The CDR3 sequence is 16 residues long. This CDR3 reads CASSQESGPSNQPQHF. In nucleotides, the CDR3 is TGCGCCAGCAGCCAAGAGTCAGGGCCTAGCAATCAGCCCCAGCATTTT.

This clone was recorded only once. The chain combines TRBV18 with TRBJ1-1; D remains ambiguous. In germline, CDR1 is KGHSH, CDR2 LQKENI. The CDR3 extends over 14 amino acids. Trimming took 3 bases from V and 1 from J, leaving 9 bases between them. CDR3 in amino acids: CASSPGQTNTEAFF. CDR3 nucleotide sequence: TGTGCCAGCTCACCTGGGCAAACGAACACTGAAGCTTTCTTT.

The gene calls are TRBV7-9 and TRBJ1-5; D unresolved. Per germline, CDR1 SEHNR and CDR2 FQNEAQ (reference sequence). The CDR3 contains 11 residues. V lost 8 bases, J lost 0 bases, and 2 bases lay in between. Here the CDR3 DNA reads TGTGCCAGCGGTAGCAATCAGCCCCAGCATTTT. Translation gives CASGSNQPQHF.

The rearrangement joins TRBV27 to TRBJ2-4; 8 bases agree with TRBD1. Germline CDR1 is MNHEY and CDR2 is SMNVEV (reference sequence). The V gene end was trimmed by 5 bases and the J gene end by 8 bases; junction bases not matched to a gene: 11. The CDR3 length is 15 residues. The CDR3 region is CASSLQPRGQDIQYF. The CDR3 DNA reads as TGTGCCAGCAGTCTACAACCCAGGGGGCAGGACATTCAGTACTTC.

The chain recombines TRBV7-2 with TRBJ1-1; possible D gene TRBD1, 5 bases. The CDR3 sequence is 14 residues long. Germline-derived CDR1 and CDR2 are SGHTA and FQGNSA. Trimming cost V 1 base and J 10 bases, with 16 bases left between them. DNA for the CDR3: TGTGCCAGCAGCTTAGTTGGACCGGGGCTAGGAGCTTTCTTT. Amino acid sequence: CASSLVGPGLGAFF.

Details on this clone: Other nucleotide sequences from this sample produce the same CDR3. The gene calls are TRBV28 and TRBJ2-2; TRBD1 matches at 7 bases. Germline lookup yields CDR1 MDHEN and CDR2 SYDVKM. The CDR3 consists of 18 residues. Germline trimming cut 5 bases from V and 4 bases from J; bases unmatched to any gene: 16. The CDR3 nucleotides are TGTGCCAGCAGTCTTGTGAGGGCAGGGGGTCGAGGCACCGGGGAGCTGTTTTTT. Its translation: CASSLVRAGGRGTGELFF. Combining the CDR3 with reference TRBV28 and TRBJ2-2 gives the whole variable domain DVKVTQSSRYLVKRTGEKVFLECVQDMDHENMFWYRQDPGLGLRLIYFSYDVKMKEKGDIPEGYSVSREKKERFSLILESASTNQTSMYLCASSLVRAGGRGTGELFFGEGSRLTVL.

Concerning this clone itself: Additional DNA sequences in this sample encode the identical CDR3. The chain links TRBV27 to TRBJ1-6; TRBD1 matches 7 bases. CDR1 MNHEY and CDR2 SMNVEV come from the germline V gene (reference sequence). Trimming at V came to 4 bases and at J to 10 bases, leaving 7 bases not matched to a gene. The CDR3 spans 14 residues. This CDR3 is CASSYRGIGSPLHF. The CDR3 DNA follows: TGTGCCAGCAGTTACAGGGGAATAGGCTCACCCCTCCACTTT.

This chain links TRBV11-1 with TRBJ1-2, with 7 positions matching TRBD1. V trimming: 2 bases; J trimming: 7 bases; junction bases outside the gene matches: 4. This CDR3 has 13 residues. Germline V gene sequence: CDR1 SGHAT, CDR2 FQDESV (reference sequence). The CDR3 loop reads CASSLIQGFGYTF. For the CDR3, the DNA is TGTGCCAGCAGCTTAATACAGGGGTTTGGCTACACCTTC.

The gene calls are TRBV12-3 or TRBV12-4 and TRBJ2-2; D unclear. The length of the CDR3 is 13 residues. V was clipped by 2 bases and J by 8 bases, with 9 bases between them. The CDR3 region is CASSLRVSGELFF. The CDR3 DNA sequence: TGTGCCAGCAGTTTAAGGGTTTCAGGGGAGCTGTTTTTT.

The chain recombines TRBV6-1 with TRBJ1-2; perhaps TRBD1 as D (5 bases). The CDR3 has 15 amino acids. In germline, CDR1 is MNHNS, CDR2 SASEGT. Trimming cost V 0 bases and J 4 bases, with 12 bases left between them. DNA for the CDR3: TGTGCCAGCAGTGAAGCGCCCAGGGCTGGCTATGGCTACACCTTC. Protein sequence: CASSEAPRAGYGYTF.

This clone appeared once. The chain couples TRBV11-2 to TRBJ2-7, with a weak D call TRBD1 (6 bases). CDR3 length equals 15 residues. The germline V gene has CDR1 SGHAT and CDR2 FQNNGV. V was shortened by 2 bases and J by 3 bases, with 14 bases between the two germline ends. CDR3 loop: CASSLYIQGNYEQYF. The CDR3 DNA is TGTGCCAGCAGCTTATATATTCAGGGGAACTACGAGCAGTACTTC.

This clone has just one count. The chain couples TRBV3-1 (or the pseudogene TRBV3-2) to TRBJ2-5, with 12 bases fitting TRBD2. Trimming removed 0 bases from V and 1 base from J; junction bases left unmatched: 12. Germline V gives CDR1 LGHDT, CDR2 YNNKEL (reference sequence). The CDR3 is made up of 20 amino acids. The CDR3 loop reads CASSQEFRTSGNFFQETQYF. CDR3 DNA: TGTGCCAGCAGCCAAGAATTTCGGACTAGCGGGAATTTTTTCCAAGAGACCCAGTACTTC.

A note on this clone: Within the sample, other DNA sequences also encode this same CDR3. The chain uses TRBV6-5 and TRBJ2-7, with 8 bases matching TRBD1. V shed 0 bases, J shed 2 bases, and the junction held 3 bases outside the gene matches. CDR3 length: 15 residues. CDR1 and CDR2 from the germline V gene are MNHEY and SVGAGI. DNA of the CDR3: TGTGCCAGCAGTTACTCAACAGGGGGTGCCTACGAGCAGTACTTC. It codes for CASSYSTGGAYEQYF.

This clone was recorded once. The chain is built from TRBV10-1 and TRBJ1-5; a weak D match, TRBD1 (5 bases). Germline V gene lookup returns CDR1 WNHNN and CDR2 SYGVQD (reference sequence). This CDR3 is built from 13 residues. With 6 bases removed from V and 3 bases from J, the gap between germline ends came to 9 bases. CDR3 in amino acids: CASSREYNQPQHF. CDR3 sequence (DNA): TGCGCCAGCAGCAGGGAGTACAATCAGCCCCAGCATTTT.